What follows describes a single TCR beta chain. It has no known antigen specificity. No base quality information exists; no much larger clone differs at one position. This sample is part of a study of T cell responses to AZD1222 COVID-19 vaccine (dated by TCRdb to 2020 to 2022). Context from the whole study: AZD1222 recipients whose second dose came at about 4 weeks and those whose second dose came at about 12 weeks were combined into one group, since spike-specific TCR depth and breadth did not differ between the two schedules. Trial participants were enrolled into age subgroups of 18-55, 56-69 and 70-plus years, which contained approximately 150, 28 and 58 TCR-sequenced participants, respectively. TCR sequencing was performed for about 250 trial participants, of whom around 210 were given two doses of AZD1222 and approximately 25 were given two doses of MenACWY control vaccine.

Broad study findings and their caveats: Because no day 14 peak-response samples were available, repertoires were characterized only after the peak T cell response. After two AZD1222 doses, spike-specific TCR breadth and depth were significantly higher than at day 0 and than in MenACWY recipients. CD4 TCRs associated with the vaccine covered the entire spike protein, and the dominant responses were in regions 160-218 and 743-854. The 56-69-year group was small, and its depth increase did not reach significance, likely because of low power. Epitopes outside the regions mutated in the B.1.351 and B.1.1.7 variants were reportedly recognized by nearly half of the unique spike-specific TCRs. Most participants were white British and females outnumbered males, and the authors suggested that clonal diversity may have been underestimated. Only five to seven AZD1222 recipients were SARS-CoV-2 seropositive at baseline, limiting conclusions about previously exposed vaccinees.

This specimen's time point label, interpreted: baseline before first vaccination. The vaccinee samples were drawn from two UK trials, COV001 and COV002, one of which was a single-blind randomized controlled phase 2/3 trial testing AZD1222 (ChAdOx1 nCoV-19) in healthy adults. For TCRbeta chain sequencing, PBMC samples from trial participants were taken at day 0 and at day 28 after the second dose. There are 16 amino acids in the CDR3, from cysteine to phenylalanine inclusive. Kept here is only the CDR3 DNA, which spans 48 bases and is read in frame from base 1. V is trimmed back by 0 bases and J by 8 bases, and the junction contains 11 bases that no gene match accounts for. The germline V gene yields SGHRS for CDR1 and YFSETQ for CDR2. The CDR3 regions of human TCRbeta chains were analyzed by immunosequencing. Regarding the original processing steps: TCRs in the repertoires were compared against a reference library of SARS-CoV-2-specific TCRs that had been generated with the MIRA antigen-specificity platform. Breadth was defined as the fraction of unique TCRs that were SARS-CoV-2-associated. Depth was defined as the fraction of total T cells that were SARS-CoV-2-associated. Each spike-specific TCR was assigned to its reactive spike region and to a CD4 or CD8 class using the MIRA data. Log10-transformed breadth and depth values were compared by one-way ANOVA with Sidak's multiple comparisons tests. TCRdb retrieved this table from immuneACCESS and kept in-frame rearrangements only. Not all clones are present; in checked studies, unresolved V genes account for under half, and no reason is known for the remainder. V, J and clone size derive from that table, while D and trimming were established from the DNA sequence. For this sample there are 100,000 to 150,000 clones; roughly 86% appear just once. The ten largest make up around 9.3% of the sample.

The sequence was obtained from an adult in good health. The chain couples TRBV5-1 to TRBJ1-1, and 9 junctional nucleotides match TRBD1. This material consisted of peripheral blood, taken on day 0 of AZD1222 vaccination. The CDR3 protein: CASSLDGYPGTGEAFF. The bases are TGCGCCAGCAGCTTGGATGGGTACCCAGGGACAGGGGAAGCTTTCTTT.